The clone carrying this TCR beta chain was observed at least ten times. Its specificity is not known. V was shortened by 5 bases and J by 0 bases, with 13 bases between the two germline ends. The CDR3 sequence is 15 residues long. This sample is part of a study of human T cells and chemical hapten exposure. Overall study context: From small differences in pooled library volume came most of the variation in per-sample TCR yields.

TCRdb analysed the RACE reads with MiXCR anew, one entry per CDR3 protein. This sample carries about 77,000 distinct CDR3 sequences, around 9.3% of them seen once, and the ten largest clones take roughly 1.6%. Time point meaning: healthy volunteer bleed at 6 weeks. Blood, whole and unfractionated, served as the source for total RNA extraction. Study results and limitations: Those TCRs sitting above 1 in 1000 frequency stayed the same with DPC sensitization.

The chain carries TRBV12-3 or TRBV12-4 and TRBJ1-1, with D maybe TRBD1 (6 bases). The receptor's source is a female donor in good health. Some clones in this sample may be carry-over from other donors' samples. The material sequenced was whole blood. The CDR3 DNA sequence: TGTGCCAGCAGTGGGCGGACAGCCATGAACACTGAAGCTTTCTTT. The encoded protein is CASSGRTAMNTEAFF.